The rows below give T cell receptor beta chains drawn from one sample of a study of shared clonotypes between healthy human individuals. Profiled with immunoSEQ multiplex PCR; TCRdb holds only in-frame clones, not every one. Of under 2,000,000 clones listed, over 85% are singletons. Specimen: naive CD8+ T cells sorted from blood. The source is a man between 18 and 29 years old in good health. Each CDR3 is given with its conserved first and last residue. The order of the fields is clone size, J gene, V gene, D gene, CDR3 protein, CDR3 DNA. The D gene is left open where the match is weak. Size values are once, few and many counts, or a class for expanded clones, and some rows have none.

once | TRBJ2-1 | TRBV2 | TRBD2 | CASSEREGPHNEQFF | TGTGCCAGCAGCGAGCGGGAGGGCCCACACAATGAGCAGTTCTTC
. | TRBJ1-4 | TRBV28 | . | CASRYSGERGYEKLFF | TGTGCCAGCAGGTACTCCGGGGAGAGGGGATATGAAAAACTGTTTTTT
. | TRBJ2-3 | TRBV7-3 | . | CASSLNSASTDTQYF | TGTGCCAGCAGCTTAAACTCCGCTAGCACAGATACGCAGTATTTT
. | TRBJ1-2 | TRBV4-1 | . | CASSHGGNYGYTF | TGCGCCAGCAGCCACGGGGGGAACTATGGCTACACCTTC
. | TRBJ1-2 | TRBV19 | . | CASSRGTNPDYGYTF | TGTGCCAGTAGTAGGGGGACAAACCCGGACTATGGCTACACCTTC
. | TRBJ1-4 | TRBV27 | . | CASSLSLGSEKLFF | TGTGCCAGCAGTTTATCATTGGGATCTGAAAAACTGTTTTTT
. | TRBJ1-1 | TRBV4-1 | TRBD1 | CASRAGQGFAEAFF | TGCGCCAGCCGCGCGGGACAGGGTTTCGCTGAAGCTTTCTTT
. | TRBJ2-2 | TRBV5-6 | TRBD1 | CASSWDRTFTGELFF | TGTGCCAGCAGCTGGGACAGGACCTTCACCGGGGAGCTGTTTTTT
. | TRBJ1-4 | TRBV27 | . | CASSGDPGLSEKLFF | TGTGCCAGCAGTGGAGACCCGGGACTAAGCGAAAAACTGTTTTTT
. | TRBJ2-7 | TRBV10-2 | . | CASSTNYEQYF | TGCGCCAGCAGTACTAATTACGAGCAGTACTTC
. | TRBJ1-5 | TRBV19 | . | CASSMLGDSNQPQHF | TGTGCCAGTAGTATGTTGGGGGATAGCAATCAGCCCCAGCATTTT
once | TRBJ2-3 | TRBV5-1 | TRBD2 | CASSQPTSDITDTQYF | TGCGCCAGCAGCCAACCAACTAGCGACATCACAGATACGCAGTATTTT
. | TRBJ2-1 | TRBV7-2 | TRBD1 | CASSLGTGGNEQFF | TGTGCCAGCAGCTTGGGTACAGGGGGGAATGAGCAGTTCTTC
. | TRBJ1-4 | TRBV6-5 | TRBD1 | CASGGGQINEKLFF | TGTGCCAGCGGGGGGGGACAGATTAATGAAAAACTGTTTTTT
. | TRBJ2-1 | TRBV4-1 | . | CASSHRRGGNEQFF | TGCGCCAGCAGCCACAGGAGGGGAGGCAATGAGCAGTTCTTC
. | TRBJ2-3 | TRBV13 | . | CASRYQGTDTQYF | TGTGCCAGCAGATACCAGGGCACAGATACGCAGTATTTT
once | TRBJ1-4 | TRBV6-6 | . | CASSWTLINEKLFF | TGTGCCAGCAGTTGGACACTGATAAATGAAAAACTGTTTTTT
. | TRBJ2-3 | TRBV10-1 | . | CASSESVGTTDTQYF | TGCGCCAGCAGTGAGTCGGTGGGGACGACAGATACGCAGTATTTT
. | TRBJ2-7 | TRBV19 | TRBD2 | CASSIAGGEYYEQYF | TGTGCCAGTAGTATAGCGGGAGGAGAATACTACGAGCAGTACTTC
. | TRBJ2-3 | TRBV7-8 | . | CASSIWFDSAVSTDTQYF | TGTGCCAGCAGCATCTGGTTCGACAGTGCCGTTAGCACAGATACGCAGTATTTT
. | TRBJ2-7 | TRBV11-1 | . | CASSFSQVEQYF | TGTGCCAGCAGCTTCAGTCAAGTCGAGCAGTACTTC
. | TRBJ2-1 | TRBV11-3 | . | CASSLDEGYNEQFF | TGTGCCAGCAGCTTAGATGAGGGGTACAATGAGCAGTTCTTC
once | TRBJ2-1 | TRBV9 | . | CASSVVGRDWDEQFF | TGTGCCAGCAGCGTAGTTGGGCGGGACTGGGATGAGCAGTTCTTC
. | TRBJ2-7 | TRBV28 | . | CASSLWQSYEQYF | TGTGCCAGCAGTTTATGGCAGTCCTACGAGCAGTACTTC
. | TRBJ2-7 | TRBV6-5 | . | CASSYSLGGGYEQYF | TGTGCCAGCAGTTACTCGTTAGGGGGAGGCTACGAGCAGTACTTC
. | TRBJ1-1 | TRBV7-6 | . | CASSLVPHGGSEAFF | TGTGCCAGCAGCTTAGTTCCCCATGGGGGATCTGAAGCTTTCTTT
. | TRBJ1-5 | TRBV7-2 | . | CASSLAGINQPQHF | TGTGCCAGCAGCTTAGCAGGTATCAATCAGCCCCAGCATTTT
once | TRBJ2-2 | TRBV6-5 | . | CASSYISSLETGELFF | TGTGCCAGCAGTTATATATCTTCCTTAGAAACCGGGGAGCTGTTTTTT
. | TRBJ2-5 | TRBV9 | . | CASSVGLGQQETQYF | TGTGCCAGCAGCGTAGGGCTTGGGCAGCAAGAGACCCAGTACTTC
. | TRBJ2-5 | TRBV27 | TRBD1 | CASSLGQGFGVWYF | TGTGCCAGCAGCCTCGGACAGGGCTTTGGGGTATGGTACTTC
. | TRBJ2-5 | TRBV2 | . | CASSEAPGDQETQYF | TGTGCCAGCAGTGAAGCGCCCGGGGACCAAGAGACCCAGTACTTC
. | TRBJ1-3 | TRBV6-6 | . | CASSDSFPGNTIYF | TGTGCCAGCAGTGACTCCTTTCCGGGAAACACCATATATTTT
. | TRBJ1-1 | TRBV5-1 | TRBD1 | CASSPTGGNGAFF | TGCGCCAGCAGCCCGACAGGGGGAAACGGAGCTTTCTTT
. | TRBJ2-7 | TRBV5-1 | TRBD2 | CASSLELAGDEQYF | TGCGCCAGCAGCTTGGAACTAGCGGGAGACGAGCAGTACTTC
. | TRBJ1-1 | TRBV7-9 | TRBD1 | CASSLAHGTDTEAFF | TGTGCCAGCAGCTTAGCCCACGGGACAGACACTGAAGCTTTCTTT
. | TRBJ1-5 | TRBV2 | . | CASSEGEGLQPQHF | TGTGCCAGCAGTGAAGGGGAGGGATTGCAGCCCCAGCATTTT
. | TRBJ1-2 | TRBV6-1 | TRBD1 | CASSEARDRGLYGYTF | TGTGCCAGCAGTGAAGCCCGGGACAGGGGGCTTTATGGCTACACCTTC
. | TRBJ1-1 | TRBV5-1 | . | CASPTNTEAFF | TGCGCCAGCCCTACGAACACTGAAGCTTTCTTT
. | TRBJ2-7 | TRBV5-1 | TRBD1 | CASTTGTGDLGEQYF | TGCGCCAGCACCACGGGGACAGGGGACCTGGGAGAGCAGTACTTC
. | TRBJ1-4 | TRBV5-1 | . | CASSPGRINEKLFF | TGCGCCAGCAGCCCGGGACGGATTAATGAAAAACTGTTTTTT
. | TRBJ1-1 | TRBV6-5 | . | CASSYAGYGTEAFF | TGTGCCAGCAGTTACGCGGGGTATGGCACTGAAGCTTTCTTT
. | TRBJ2-7 | TRBV5-6 | TRBD2 | CASSSGLAGSFFYEQYF | TGTGCCAGCAGCTCCGGACTAGCGGGCTCATTCTTCTACGAGCAGTACTTC
. | TRBJ2-7 | TRBV5-4 | . | CASSFSGGDEQYF | TGTGCCAGCAGTTTTAGCGGAGGGGACGAGCAGTACTTC
. | TRBJ2-1 | TRBV7-6 | . | CASSLPRDREGNEQFF | TGTGCCAGCAGCTTACCGCGGGACCGAGAGGGCAATGAGCAGTTCTTC
. | TRBJ1-5 | TRBV6-5 | . | CASSYGIGQPQHF | TGTGCCAGCAGTTACGGTATCGGGCAGCCCCAGCATTTT
. | TRBJ2-1 | TRBV9 | . | CASSAYGPLNEQFF | TGTGCCAGCAGCGCCTACGGTCCTCTTAATGAGCAGTTCTTC
once | TRBJ2-5 | TRBV7-9 | . | CASSLTESDRRYF | TGTGCCAGCAGCTTAACCGAGTCCGACAGAAGGTACTTC
. | TRBJ2-7 | TRBV10-3 | . | CAISEAAEQYF | TGTGCCATCAGTGAAGCTGCCGAGCAGTACTTC
. | TRBJ1-3 | TRBV6-1 | . | CASSETWGTGNTIYF | TGTGCCAGCAGTGAAACGTGGGGGACTGGAAACACCATATATTTT
. | TRBJ2-3 | TRBV6-5 | . | CASSFVSPADTQYF | TGTGCCAGCAGTTTTGTCAGCCCCGCAGATACGCAGTATTTT
. | TRBJ1-4 | TRBV27 | . | CASSPWGGADEKLFF | TGTGCCAGCAGTCCTTGGGGGGGGGCCGACGAAAAACTGTTTTTT
. | TRBJ1-4 | TRBV5-1 | TRBD1 | CASSLAGTGGAPDEKLFF | TGCGCCAGCAGCTTGGCGGGGACAGGGGGTGCACCGGATGAAAAACTGTTTTTT
. | TRBJ1-2 | TRBV4-1 | . | CASSQGPGVGVDGYTF | TGCGCCAGCAGCCAAGGTCCTGGGGTGGGGGTCGATGGCTACACCTTC
. | TRBJ2-3 | TRBV9 | TRBD2 | CASSAGTSGSTDTQYF | TGTGCCAGCAGCGCCGGGACTAGCGGGAGCACAGATACGCAGTATTTT
. | TRBJ1-5 | TRBV7-7 | . | CAVGTGGPSNQPQHF | TGTGCTGTCGGGACGGGGGGGCCGAGCAATCAGCCCCAGCATTTT
. | TRBJ1-3 | TRBV7-9 | TRBD1 | CASSLLGQGKETGNTIYF | TGTGCCAGCAGCTTATTGGGACAGGGGAAAGAAACTGGAAACACCATATATTTT
. | TRBJ1-5 | TRBV2 | . | CASSRNGNQPQHF | TGTGCCAGCAGTAGAAATGGGAATCAGCCCCAGCATTTT
once | TRBJ1-1 | TRBV6-6 | . | CASSYNLEAFF | TGTGCCAGCAGCTATAATTTGGAAGCTTTCTTT